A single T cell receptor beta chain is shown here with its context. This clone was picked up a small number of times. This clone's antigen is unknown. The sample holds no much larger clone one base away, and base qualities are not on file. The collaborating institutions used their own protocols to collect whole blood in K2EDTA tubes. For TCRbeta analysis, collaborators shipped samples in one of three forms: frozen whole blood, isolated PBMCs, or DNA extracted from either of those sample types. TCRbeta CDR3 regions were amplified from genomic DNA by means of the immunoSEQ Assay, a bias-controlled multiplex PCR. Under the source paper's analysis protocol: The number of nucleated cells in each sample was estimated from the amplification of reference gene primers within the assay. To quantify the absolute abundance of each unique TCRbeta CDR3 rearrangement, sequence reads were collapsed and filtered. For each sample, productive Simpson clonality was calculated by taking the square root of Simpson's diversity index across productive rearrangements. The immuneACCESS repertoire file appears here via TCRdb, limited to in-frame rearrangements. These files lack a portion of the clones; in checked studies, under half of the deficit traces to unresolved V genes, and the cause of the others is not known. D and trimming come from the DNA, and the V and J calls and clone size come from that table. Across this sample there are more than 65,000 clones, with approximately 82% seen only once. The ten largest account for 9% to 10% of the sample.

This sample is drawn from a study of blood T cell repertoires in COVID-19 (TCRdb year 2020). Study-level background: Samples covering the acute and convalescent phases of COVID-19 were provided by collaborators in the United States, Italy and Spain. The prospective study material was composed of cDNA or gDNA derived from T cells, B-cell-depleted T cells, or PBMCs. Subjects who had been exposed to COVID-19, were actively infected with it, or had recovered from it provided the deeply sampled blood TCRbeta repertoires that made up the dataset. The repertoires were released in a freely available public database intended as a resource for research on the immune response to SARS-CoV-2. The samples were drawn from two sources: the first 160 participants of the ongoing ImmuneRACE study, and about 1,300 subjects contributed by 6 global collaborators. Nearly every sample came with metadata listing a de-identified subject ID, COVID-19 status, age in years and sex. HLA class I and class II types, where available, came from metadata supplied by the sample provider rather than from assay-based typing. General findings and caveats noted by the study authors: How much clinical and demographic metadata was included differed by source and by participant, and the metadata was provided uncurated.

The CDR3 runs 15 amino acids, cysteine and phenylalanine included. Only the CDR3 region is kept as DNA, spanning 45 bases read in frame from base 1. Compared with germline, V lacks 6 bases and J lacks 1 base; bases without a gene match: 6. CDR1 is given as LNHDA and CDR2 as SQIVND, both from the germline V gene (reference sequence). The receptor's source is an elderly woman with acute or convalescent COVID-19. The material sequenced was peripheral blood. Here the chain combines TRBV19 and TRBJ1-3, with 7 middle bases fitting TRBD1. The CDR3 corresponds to CASSSRDSSGNTIYF. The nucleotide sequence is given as TGTGCCAGTAGCTCCCGGGACAGTTCTGGAAACACCATATATTTT.